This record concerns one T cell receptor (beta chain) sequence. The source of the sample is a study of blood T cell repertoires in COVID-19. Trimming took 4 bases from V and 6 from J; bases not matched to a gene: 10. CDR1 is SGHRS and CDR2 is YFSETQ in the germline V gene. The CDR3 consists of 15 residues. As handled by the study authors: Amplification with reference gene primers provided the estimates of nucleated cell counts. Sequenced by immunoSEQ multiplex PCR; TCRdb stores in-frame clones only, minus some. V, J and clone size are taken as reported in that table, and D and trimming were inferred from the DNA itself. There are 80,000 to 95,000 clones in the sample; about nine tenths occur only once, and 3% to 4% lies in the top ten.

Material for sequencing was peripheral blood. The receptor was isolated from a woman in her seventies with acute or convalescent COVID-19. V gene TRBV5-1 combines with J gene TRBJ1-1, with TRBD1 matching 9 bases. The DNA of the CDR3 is TGCGCCAGCAGCCGGACACAGGGGGCTCCCTCTGAAGCTTTCTTT. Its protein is CASSRTQGAPSEAFF.